The rows below give T cell receptor beta chains drawn from one sample of a study of OX40 agonist ivuxolimab in advanced cancers. The data were produced by immunoSEQ multiplex PCR, yet TCRdb's version contains in-frame clones alone and is incomplete. The table includes 30,000 to 45,000 clones, about 80% detected once. The source material was CD4+ or CD8+ T cells sorted from blood, sampled in a trial of the OX40 agonist ivuxolimab. All receptors come from an adult with an advanced solid tumor such as melanoma, head and neck, liver or kidney cancer. Both conserved end residues are part of each CDR3. A D gene is named only where the DNA matches it firmly. For some rows the clone size is stated as once, few or many, or as a class when expanded; others skip it.

j_call | d_call | v_call | clone_size | cdr3_nt | cdr3_aa
TRBJ1-1 | . | TRBV28 | . | TGTGCCAGCAGCTCGGGATTACGGCCCACCAGAGCTTTCTTT | CASSSGLRPTRAFF
TRBJ2-7 | TRBD2 | TRBV4-1 | once | TGCGCCAGCAGCCAAGAATCTTGGACTAGCGGGAGGAACTACGAGCAGTACTTC | CASSQESWTSGRNYEQYF
TRBJ1-1 | . | TRBV28 | . | TGTGCCACCTCGGAGGGAACTTCGGGAATCATGAACACTGAAGCTTTCTTT | CATSEGTSGIMNTEAFF
TRBJ2-7 | . | TRBV19 | . | TGTGCCAGTAGTATCGCACCCTCCTACGAGCAGTACTTC | CASSIAPSYEQYF
TRBJ1-3 | . | TRBV19 | . | TGTGCCAGTAGCCGGAGAAAAGGAAACACCATATATTTT | CASSRRKGNTIYF
TRBJ2-7 | . | TRBV6-5 | . | TGTGCCAGCAGTTACTTACAGGGTGCGTCCTACGAGCAGTACTTC | CASSYLQGASYEQYF
TRBJ1-2 | . | TRBV27 | . | TGTGCCAGCAGTTTAAAAGCAGAGGGCTATGGCTACACCTTC | CASSLKAEGYGYTF
TRBJ2-2 | TRBD1 | TRBV4-1 | . | TGCGCCAGCAGCCAAGGGTCCTCCGGGACAGGGATTTACACCGGGGAGCTGTTTTTT | CASSQGSSGTGIYTGELFF
TRBJ2-3 | . | TRBV28 | . | TGTGCCAGCAGTCTAGCGAGACCCACAGATACGCAGTATTTT | CASSLARPTDTQYF
TRBJ2-7 | . | TRBV6-1 | . | TGTGCCAGCAGTGACCGGTTATCCTCTTCCTACGAGCAGTACTTC | CASSDRLSSSYEQYF
TRBJ2-7 | TRBD2 | TRBV27 | . | TGTGCCAGCGGGACTAGCGGGGACGCCTACGAGCAGTACTTC | CASGTSGDAYEQYF
TRBJ1-5 | . | TRBV9 | . | TGTGCCAGCAGCGTAGGCGAGGGATTCAATCAGCCCCAGCATTTT | CASSVGEGFNQPQHF
TRBJ2-7 | . | TRBV11-2 | once | TGTGCCAGCAGCTGGCCGGGACAAGGGTTTAGCGAGCAGTACTTC | CASSWPGQGFSEQYF
TRBJ1-4 | . | TRBV28 | . | TGTGCCAGCAGAGAAAAACTGTTTTTT | CASREKLFF
TRBJ2-4 | . | TRBV2 | . | TGTGCCAGCAGTGCCAGGACAGAAAACATTCAGTACTTC | CASSARTENIQYF
TRBJ2-7 | . | TRBV5-5 | . | TGTGCCAGCAGCTTGGATGTGACAGGCGGTGACGAGCAGTACTTC | CASSLDVTGGDEQYF
TRBJ2-1 | TRBD2 | TRBV27 | . | TGTGCCAGCAGTCCCGGGGGGGGACCGAGCTCCTACAATGAGCAGTTCTTC | CASSPGGGPSSYNEQFF
TRBJ2-2 | . | TRBV2 | . | TGTGCCAGCAGTGAAGCGCCCCCGGACAGGAGGGCCGGGGAGCTGTTTTTT | CASSEAPPDRRAGELFF
TRBJ2-7 | . | TRBV30 | . | TGTGCCTGGAGGGGGGCAGGGGGGAGCTCAGACCTCTCCTACGAGCAGTACTTC | CAWRGAGGSSDLSYEQYF
TRBJ1-1 | . | TRBV28 | few | TGTGCCAGCAGTTTTAGAAGGGGGATCGGGTACACTGAAGCTTTCTTT | CASSFRRGIGYTEAFF
TRBJ2-2 | . | TRBV6-5 | . | TGTGCCAGCAGTTACTCCACCGGGGAGCTGTTTTTT | CASSYSTGELFF
TRBJ1-2 | TRBD1 | TRBV29-1 | . | TGCAGCGCACGAGCTGGGACAAGGCAGGGGGCTAACTATGGCTACACCTTC | CSARAGTRQGANYGYTF
TRBJ2-1 | TRBD2 | TRBV27 | . | TGTGCCAGCGCGACTAGCGGACCCTACAATGAGCAGTTCTTC | CASATSGPYNEQFF
TRBJ2-1 | . | TRBV6-5 | . | TGTGCCAGCAGTTACGGGGGGGCGGGCAATGAGCAGTTCTTC | CASSYGGAGNEQFF
TRBJ2-3 | . | TRBV28 | . | TGTGCCAGCACCCCACTAGGGTTTACGGACACAGATACGCAGTATTTT | CASTPLGFTDTDTQYF
TRBJ2-1 | TRBD2 | TRBV15 | . | TGTGCCACCAGCGCTGGAGGGGGACTAGGATACAATGAGCAGTTCTTC | CATSAGGGLGYNEQFF
TRBJ1-1 | . | TRBV4-3 | . | TGCGCCAGCAGCCAAGAGGGCAGGGGTACTGAAGCTTTCTTT | CASSQEGRGTEAFF
TRBJ1-1 | . | TRBV11-1 | . | TGTGCCAGCAGCTTAGGTTATTCCGCCAGCAGTGAAGCTTTCTTT | CASSLGYSASSEAFF
TRBJ1-4 | TRBD1 | TRBV30 | . | TGTGCCTGGAGTGCTGCAGGGGGCTATGAAAAACTGTTTTTT | CAWSAAGGYEKLFF
TRBJ2-7 | . | TRBV5-4 | . | TGTGCCAGCAGCTTGGTGGGCAGCTCCTACGAGCAGTACTTC | CASSLVGSSYEQYF
TRBJ1-1 | . | TRBV4-1 | . | TGCGCCAGCAGCCCAACAGGGAACACTGAAGCTTTCTTT | CASSPTGNTEAFF
TRBJ1-2 | TRBD1 | TRBV4-2 | . | TGTGCCAGCAGCCAGCCGGGACAGGGGTATGGCTACACCTTC | CASSQPGQGYGYTF
TRBJ2-7 | . | TRBV2 | . | TGTGCCAGCAGTTGGACAGATAGCTCCTACGAGCAGTACTTC | CASSWTDSSYEQYF
TRBJ2-7 | TRBD2 | TRBV27 | . | TGTGCCAGCAGCCTGGGGGGGTGGAACGAGCAGTACTTC | CASSLGGWNEQYF
TRBJ2-7 | . | TRBV28 | once | TGTGCCGGCAGTATGTTACTCGAGAACGAGCAGTACTTC | CAGSMLLENEQYF
TRBJ2-2 | TRBD2 | TRBV7-8 | . | TGTGCCAGCAGCTTGACGCATCTAGCGGGGGGGCCGATCGGGGAGCTGTTTTTT | CASSLTHLAGGPIGELFF
TRBJ2-7 | . | TRBV27 | . | TGTGCCAGCAGTTTATCCTCGGACAGTACCATCTTAGAGCAGTACTTC | CASSLSSDSTILEQYF
TRBJ2-5 | TRBD1 | TRBV7-9 | . | TGTGCCAGCAGCTTTGGGACAGTCCAAGAGACCCAGTACTTC | CASSFGTVQETQYF
TRBJ2-1 | TRBD1 | TRBV18 | few | TGTGCCAGTAGCCCCCGGGACAGCGTATACAATGAGCAGTTCTTC | CASSPRDSVYNEQFF
TRBJ2-1 | TRBD2 | TRBV7-9 | . | TGTGCCAGCAGCTTAGCGAGCAGCGGGAGCATCTGGAATGAGCAGTTCTTC | CASSLASSGSIWNEQFF
TRBJ2-7 | TRBD1 | TRBV7-9 | . | TGTGCCAGCAGCCCCCGGACAGGGGGTTCCTACGAGCAGTACTTC | CASSPRTGGSYEQYF
TRBJ2-1 | TRBD2 | TRBV9 | . | TGTGCCAGCAACGGGGGGGCTAACAATGAGCAGTTCTTC | CASNGGANNEQFF
TRBJ1-1 | . | TRBV6-6 | . | TGTGCCAGCAGTTTAATGACGGCGAACACTGAAGCTTTCTTT | CASSLMTANTEAFF
TRBJ1-1 | . | TRBV30 | . | TGTGCCTGGGGGGGACAAAAGGGAGAAGCTTTCTTT | CAWGGQKGEAFF
TRBJ2-3 | . | TRBV5-4 | . | TGTGCCAGCAGCCCGAGACCCTCCCAGTGGGGAGATACGCAGTATTTT | CASSPRPSQWGDTQYF